This T cell receptor beta chain was sequenced during a study of response to subunit inactivated influenza vaccine. TCRdb passed the RT-PCR reads through MiXCR, listing each CDR3 protein once. The sample shows about 500,000 distinct CDR3 sequences, 16% of them seen only once. V was shortened by 4 bases and J by 0 bases, with 13 bases between the two germline ends. This CDR3 contains 17 residues. Germline values: CDR1 LGHNA, CDR2 YNFKEQ. This clonotype was detected only a few times. This sequence was found in a man in his fifties or sixties who received an inactivated influenza vaccine. Sequenced here: CD4+ T cells sorted from PBMCs, sampled less than 25 months after vaccination. The chain couples TRBV4-2 to TRBJ1-6, with a weak D call TRBD1 (5 bases). The CDR3 here is CASSLRDGSSYNSPLHF. The CDR3 region has the DNA TGTGCCAGCAGCCTACGGGACGGGAGCTCCTATAATTCACCCCTCCACTTT.